This T cell receptor beta chain was sequenced in a study of blood T cells in healthy people across ages. Study-wide findings and caveats: PBMCs that were unsorted prevented a conclusive naive versus antigen-experienced comparison. The study regarded diversity estimates from one million T cells as underestimates.

PCR was performed a second time for about 6 to 11 cycles using a sample-barcoded 5' primer and a J-beta primer mix. Each CDR3 protein is one row after TCRdb ran MiXCR on the 5' RACE reads. Of approximately 900,000 distinct CDR3 sequences in the sample, about 29% were seen once. As regards this clonotype: Its cognate antigen is unknown. One end of the junction varies from germline; a read error may be responsible.

The CDR3 has 14 amino acids. These same data were also listed under a study on T cells of mothers and their children. Per that paper: Over 8 million reads per mother and roughly 3 million per child were obtained. Across the analysis, no persistent microchimeric T cell clones were detected.

This clonotype originated in a woman aged 40 to 50 in good health. Material: blood. The rearrangement uses TRBV12-3 or TRBV12-4 and TRBJ2-3; possibly TRBD2 for D (5 bases). CDR3 region: CASSGIGGTDTQYF. DNA for the CDR3: TGTGCCAGCAGCGGAATAGGAGGAACAGATACGCAGTATTTC.